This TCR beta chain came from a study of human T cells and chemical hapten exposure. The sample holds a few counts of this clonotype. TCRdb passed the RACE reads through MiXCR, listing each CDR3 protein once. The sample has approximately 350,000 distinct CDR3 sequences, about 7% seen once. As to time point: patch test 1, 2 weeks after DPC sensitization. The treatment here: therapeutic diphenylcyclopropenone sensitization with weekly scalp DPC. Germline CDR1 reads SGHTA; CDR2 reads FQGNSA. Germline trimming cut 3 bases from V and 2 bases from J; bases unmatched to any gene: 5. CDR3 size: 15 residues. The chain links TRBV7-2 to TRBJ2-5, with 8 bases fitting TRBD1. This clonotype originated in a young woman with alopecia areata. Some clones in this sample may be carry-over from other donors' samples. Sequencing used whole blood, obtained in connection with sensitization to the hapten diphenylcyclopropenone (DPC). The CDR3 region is CASSFRTGLQETQYF. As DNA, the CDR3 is TGTGCCAGCAGCTTTCGGACAGGGTTACAAGAGACCCAGTACTTC.